This T cell receptor beta chain derives from a study of graft-versus-host responses after intestinal transplantation. Overall study context: Transplants were multivisceral, liver-intestinal, or isolated intestinal. Anti-thymocyte globulin served as induction for all recipients, who then took tacrolimus and steroids for about 3 years.

J gave up 0 bases and V 4 bases, and 6 bases lay outside the gene matches. Per the germline V gene, CDR1 is SGDLS and CDR2 is YYNGEE. The length of the CDR3 is 15 residues. Study observations and caveats: Levels of circulating GvH clones at their peak were associated with early post-transplant HvG declines. Analysis identified GvH clones in recipient marrow, with some appearing first in ileum or blood.

Note on this clone: The target antigen is unknown.

The method was immunoSEQ multiplex PCR; TCRdb's version includes in-frame clones alone and lacks a portion of them. The sample yields about 3,500 clones, over 90% seen once. The rearrangement links TRBV9 to TRBJ2-7; 8 bases agree with TRBD2. Sequencing was performed on PBMCs, taken 11 days after intestinal transplantation. The clonotype was recovered from a human patient who received an intestinal transplant, so some T cells may come from the graft donor. CDR3 sequence: CASSSTTSGSYEQYF. The CDR3 DNA follows: TGTGCCAGCAGCTCAACTACTAGCGGCTCCTACGAGCAGTACTTC.